The entry below describes one TCR beta chain. Germline V gene lookup returns CDR1 SGHNT and CDR2 YYREEE (reference sequence). V lost 6 bases to trimming and J lost 5 bases; unmatched junction nucleotides: 5. This CDR3 is 14 amino acids long. The data are from a study of blood T cell repertoires in COVID-19. Whole-study context: Samples taken during acute and convalescent COVID-19 were collected in the United States, Italy and Spain. T cells, B-cell-depleted T cells, or PBMCs provided the cDNA or gDNA that served as material.

In the original workflow: By means of reference gene primer amplification, nucleated cell counts were estimated. Measured with immunoSEQ multiplex PCR; TCRdb has only the in-frame clones, and not every one. The D gene and trimming were derived from the DNA, and the V and J assignments and clone size from that table. The sample contains some 86,000 clones, approximately 90% of which appear only once. The chain has TRBV5-4 and TRBJ1-4; 9 bases match TRBD1. Sequencing was carried out using peripheral blood. This receptor was taken from a human donor with active COVID-19. The donor label of this sample is uncertain. In nucleotides, the CDR3 is TGTGCCAGCACTCGGGACAGGGCAAATGAAAAACTGTTTTTT. Translation: CASTRDRANEKLFF.